This T cell receptor (beta chain) was found in a study of cytomegalovirus exposure and HLA in healthy donors. Findings and caveats of the study: Per a prior analysis, the majority of TCR beta V segments were productive roughly 87% or roughly 30% of the time. There was a cluster of highly shared sequence variants that was likely a sequencing artifact. Most TCR sequences were rare, but some public TCRs occurred in many donors. For presence/absence analyses, sequencing depth was assumed to be roughly uniform across donors.

Researchers ran the PCR with 60 Vbeta and 13 Jbeta primers. Libraries were prepared by immunoSEQ multiplex PCR; TCRdb keeps only in-frame clonotypes and omits some of them. The sample carries about 110,000 clones, about four fifths recorded once. Regarding this clone: Antigen specificity is unknown.

Germline assignment: CDR1 SGHRS and CDR2 YFSETQ. The CDR3 runs to 12 residues. V gave up 5 bases and J gave up 8 bases; unmatched junction bases: 4. This receptor was obtained from a woman aged 18-35 years in good health and CMV-seropositive. The genes are TRBV5-1 and TRBJ1-2, with 9 positions matching TRBD1. What was sequenced was PBMCs. The CDR3 DNA follows: TGCGCCAGCAGTGAACAGGGGGCCGGCTACACCTTC. This codes for CASSEQGAGYTF. Full variable domain (outside the CDR3, taken from reference TRBV5-1 and TRBJ1-2): KAGVTQTPRYLIKTRGQQVTLSCSPISGHRSVSWYQQTPGQGLQFLFEYFSETQRNKGNFPGRFSGRQFSNSRSEMNVSTLELGDSALYLCASSEQGAGYTFGSGTRLTVV.